What follows are 7 T cell receptor beta chains derived from one specimen sequenced in a study of blood T cell repertoires in COVID-19. Profiling relied on immunoSEQ multiplex PCR, and the TCRdb table lists in-frame clones only, not all of them. The sample carries roughly 77,000 clones, roughly 85% recorded once. The sequenced sample consisted of peripheral blood. The receptors stem from a man between 60 and 75 years old with active or convalescent COVID-19.

In this sample, this clone turned up a few times. V gene TRBV6-5 combines with J gene TRBJ2-7, with TRBD1 identical over 9 bases. V was pared by 6 bases and J by 5 bases, with 11 bases of the junction left unmatched. The germline gives CDR1 MNHEY, CDR2 SVGAGI. The CDR3 length is 15 residues. In DNA, the CDR3 is TGTGCCAGCAGACTTACCGGGACAGGGAGCAACGAGCAGTACTTC. It codes for CASRLTGTGSNEQYF.

The gene calls are TRBV27 and TRBJ1-5; the D gene is possibly TRBD1 (6 bases). The V gene lost 5 bases and the J gene lost 8 bases, with 10 bases spanning the gap. This CDR3 is built from 12 residues. The germline CDR1 and CDR2 sequences are MNHEY and SMNVEV (reference sequence). CDR3 loop: CASSVRGEPQHF. CDR3 sequence (DNA): TGTGCCAGCAGTGTCAGGGGTGAGCCCCAGCATTTT.

This chain connects TRBV5-4 to TRBJ1-2; 9 nucleotides align to TRBD1. CDR1 and CDR2 (germline): SGHNT, YYREEE (reference sequence). V was pared by 4 bases and J by 8 bases, with 9 bases of the junction left unmatched. The CDR3 loop spans 14 amino acids. The CDR3 reads CASSHTTGGDGYTF. CDR3 in DNA: TGTGCCAGCAGCCACACGACAGGGGGAGACGGCTACACCTTC.

This chain uses TRBV11-1 with TRBJ2-7; TRBD2 aligns across 11 bases. J gave up 5 bases and V 6 bases, and 9 bases lay outside the gene matches. This CDR3 contains 15 residues. Germline lookup yields CDR1 SGHAT and CDR2 FQDESV (reference sequence). For the CDR3, the DNA is TGTGCCAGCAGGCGAGCGGTAGCGGGGGGGAACGAGCAGTACTTC. Translated, it gives CASRRAVAGGNEQYF.

This clone has a single count. J is TRBJ2-7 and V is TRBV7-2; 9 bases fit TRBD1. The V gene's germline CDR1 is SGHTA and CDR2 FQGNSA. The CDR3 is 15 amino acids. The V gene end was trimmed by 3 bases and the J gene end by 2 bases; junction bases not matched to a gene: 5. The CDR3 nucleotides read TGTGCCAGCAGCTTGCCCGGACAGGGGACCTACGAGCAGTACTTC. This translates into CASSLPGQGTYEQYF.

J is TRBJ1-1 and V is TRBV11-2; possibly TRBD1 for D (6 bases). This CDR3 is built from 15 residues. Trimming removed 1 base from V and 4 bases from J, with 13 bases in between. Germline CDR1 and CDR2: SGHAT and FQNNGV. The DNA for the CDR3 is TGTGCCAGCAGCTTAGTGTCAGGGGCGGGCACTGAAGCTTTCTTT. Amino acids: CASSLVSGAGTEAFF.

The chain joins TRBV7-2 to TRBJ2-6, with D tentatively TRBD1 (7 bases). CDR1 is SGHTA, CDR2 FQGNSA, per germline. Trimming pared 7 bases from V and 2 bases from J, leaving 15 bases between. CDR3 length: 16 amino acids. The CDR3 sequence: CASTPRGDAGANVLTF. As DNA, the CDR3 is TGTGCCAGCACCCCCAGGGGGGACGCTGGGGCCAACGTCCTGACTTTC.